What follows describes a single TCR beta chain. This sample was included in a study of blood T cell repertoires in COVID-19. Study-wide background: There were acute and convalescent COVID-19 samples, and they came from the United States, Italy and Spain. T cells, B-cell-depleted T cells, or PBMCs provided the cDNA or gDNA that served as material.

This CDR3 spans 18 amino acids. Looked up from germline, CDR1 is SGHAT and CDR2 is FQNNGV. Trimming pared 2 bases from V and 2 bases from J, leaving 22 bases between. Clones were read by immunoSEQ multiplex PCR, and TCRdb kept only the in-frame ones, dropping some. This sample carries 200,000 to 250,000 clones, under 90% of them seen once, and the ten largest clones take about 4.1%. The clonotype was recovered from a man aged 45 to 65 with acute or convalescent COVID-19. Sequencing was done on a sample of peripheral blood. The rearrangement uses TRBV11-2 and TRBJ2-7; a possible D gene is TRBD1 (7 bases). The CDR3 coding sequence is TGTGCCAGCAGCTTATATTTAGAGGAGGGGGGACAGCCCTACGAGCAGTACTTC. It yields the protein CASSLYLEEGGQPYEQYF.